This T cell receptor beta chain was profiled in a study of early T cells in non-severe SARS-CoV-2 infection (dated by TCRdb to the early 2020s). Broadly, across the study: TCR sequencing used bulk RNA from unsorted whole blood, so alpha and beta chains could not be paired.

The library came from 5' RACE. Sequencing relied on a NextSeq 500. The TCR library protocol attached unique molecular identifiers to individual cDNA molecules to correct for sequencing error and PCR bias. Both TCR alpha and beta chains were sequenced, and tight co-correlation was observed between alpha and beta sequence abundances in each sample. The authors processed their data as follows. Decombinator V4 was used to annotate TCR sequences for V gene, J gene and CDR3. TCRs were defined as expanded if a significant change between any two time points was detected under a Poisson model with p below 0.0001. TCR abundances were normalised to the total number of TCRs sequenced per sample and expressed as counts per million. MAIT TCRs were defined by TRAV1-2 paired with TRAJ12, TRAJ20 or TRAJ33, and iNKT TCRs by TRAV10 paired with TRAJ18. A search of VDJdb, accessed on 1 November 2021, was run for TCRs annotated to CMV, EBV and SARS-CoV-2, with TCRs annotated for multiple antigens excluded. Using fastp trimming at Q25 and MiXCR clonotype assembly, TCRdb reanalyzed the public sequencing data and kept in-frame beta chains. Rows with a matching CDR3 protein are joined into one entry that keeps the most common DNA and genes. V and J calls and clone size were set by TCRdb, not the authors. In this sample the table shows more than 50,000 distinct CDR3 sequences, 4.5% to 7% of which occur a single time. About 7% of the sample comes from the top ten.

This clonotype was seen ten or more times. This clone's antigen is unknown. Base qualities are missing; no much larger clone stands one base away. Taken from the germline V gene (reference sequence), the CDR1 and CDR2 loops are DFQATT and SNEGSKA. Trimmed from V: 5 bases; trimmed from J: 5 bases; junction bases lacking a gene match: 13. The CDR3 numbers 17 residues from cysteine through phenylalanine. The entry retains the CDR3 DNA only, 51 bases that are in frame from base 1. General conclusions and limits of the study: VDJdb matching was skewed toward anti-spike CD8 responses and likely underestimated virus-specific expansions, missing private and CD4 specificities.

A case-control design nested within a healthcare worker cohort in London, UK, was used, with weekly nasopharyngeal swab PCR tests and blood sampling performed. Healthcare workers were recruited during the week of the UK lockdown, between 23 and 31 March 2020, and followed weekly for up to 16 weeks. The sample taken for sequencing was whole blood. The rearrangement joined TRBV20-1 to TRBJ2-1, and TRBD2 aligns with 12 junction nucleotides. This TCR was sampled from an adult who was a healthcare worker with PCR-confirmed SARS-CoV-2 infection or an uninfected control (not recorded which). The nucleotides read TGCAGTGCTCCTTCGACTAGCGGGAGCCTCCTTAACAATGAGCAGTTCTTC. This is translated as CSAPSTSGSLLNNEQFF.